The sequence of this T cell receptor beta chain was determined in a study of blood T cell repertoires in COVID-19. Study-wide context: From the United States, Italy and Spain came samples of acute and convalescent COVID-19.

Some clones are missing from TCRdb's copy, which holds only in-frame ones; the method was immunoSEQ multiplex PCR. The sample holds under 250,000 clones; approximately 88% are singletons and the top ten take approximately 3.4%. The V gene's germline CDR1 is LGHDT and CDR2 YNNKEL (reference sequence). V was pared by 0 bases and J by 7 bases, with 12 bases between. This CDR3 contains 14 residues. The receptor comes from a woman aged 40-49 years who had been exposed to COVID-19. V and J are TRBV3-1 (or the pseudogene TRBV3-2) and TRBJ1-1, with D possibly being TRBD1 (5 bases). The sequenced sample was PBMCs or T cells enriched from blood (not recorded which). The chain's CDR3 is CASSQDPGRNEAFF. In DNA form, the CDR3 reads TGTGCCAGCAGCCAAGATCCAGGGAGGAATGAAGCTTTCTTT.